A single sample is the source of the 31 T cell receptor beta chains below, sequenced in a study of control samples from healthy donors and cancer patients. Method: immunoSEQ multiplex PCR; TCRdb's copy keeps in-frame clones and lacks some. Of 110,000 or so clones in the sample, over 75% were seen once. Specimen: blood. These receptors all come from a human donor in good health. The donor label of this sample is uncertain.

This sequence joins TRBV10-2 and TRBJ2-7, with D perhaps TRBD1 (6 bases). The CDR3 has 14 residues. CDR1 is WSHSY, CDR2 SAAADI, per germline. Trimming stripped 0 bases from V and 4 bases from J, with 10 bases between. This chain's CDR3 is CASSESETGYEQYF. CDR3 DNA: TGCGCCAGCAGTGAGTCGGAGACAGGATACGAGCAGTACTTC.

The chain links TRBV30 to TRBJ2-2, with TRBD1 matching 9 bases. V was clipped by 2 bases and J by 3 bases; unmatched bases: 4. The V gene's germline CDR1 is GTSNPN and CDR2 SVGIG (reference sequence). The CDR3 length is 15 residues. The CDR3 protein is CAWSTGGAHTGELFF. The CDR3 DNA reads as TGTGCCTGGAGTACAGGGGGCGCGCACACCGGGGAGCTGTTTTTT.

The rearrangement joins TRBV2 to TRBJ1-3; D is unclear. The CDR3 length is 13 residues. V lost 5 bases and J 1 base, leaving 6 bases between the germline ends. CDR1 and CDR2 from the germline V gene are SNHLY and FYNNEI. CDR3 region: CASSLNSGNTIYF. The CDR3 DNA reads as TGTGCCAGCAGTCTCAATTCTGGAAACACCATATATTTT.

This clone was seen more than once but under ten times. The chain carries TRBV30 and TRBJ1-3; D uncertain. The CDR3 length is 12 residues. Germline V CDR1 and CDR2: GTSNPN, SVGIG (reference sequence). The V and J ends lost 3 bases and 3 bases respectively, with 6 bases between them. The CDR3 loop is CAWSNGGNTIYF. The CDR3 bases are TGTGCCTGGAGCAACGGTGGAAACACCATATATTTT.

The chain carries TRBV24-1 and TRBJ2-1, with TRBD1 matching over 7 bases. Germline V gene sequence: CDR1 KGHDR, CDR2 SFDVKD. This CDR3 contains 13 residues. J lost 6 bases, V lost 7 bases, and 5 bases had no gene match. The CDR3: CATRARQGNEQFF. CDR3 coding DNA: TGTGCCACCAGGGCCAGACAGGGCAATGAGCAGTTCTTC.

The genes are TRBV29-1 and TRBJ2-1; D ambiguous. The CDR3 length is 15 residues. Trimming took 6 bases from V and 3 from J, leaving 18 bases between them. Germline V gene lookup returns CDR1 SQVTM and CDR2 ANQGSEA. CDR3 region: CSVDTQAVLYNEQFF. CDR3 DNA: TGCAGCGTCGATACGCAGGCAGTTCTCTACAATGAGCAGTTCTTC.

The genes are TRBV30 and TRBJ1-3; D is perhaps TRBD1 (5 bases). Germline CDR1 GTSNPN, CDR2 SVGIG (reference sequence). Trimming cost V 8 bases and J 1 base, with 18 bases left between them. This CDR3 is 15 amino acids long. Here the CDR3 DNA reads TGTGCCCGCAGTGCTTCAGGGAATTCTGGAAACACCATATATTTT. Protein: CARSASGNSGNTIYF.

V is TRBV24-1 and J is TRBJ2-3, with unresolved D. The V gene lost 4 bases and the J gene lost 0 bases, with 13 bases spanning the gap. This CDR3 region has 16 residues. CDR1 and CDR2 from the germline V gene are KGHDR and SFDVKD. CDR3 sequence: CATSDPQPGSTDTQYF. CDR3 in DNA: TGTGCCACCAGTGACCCCCAACCTGGGAGCACAGATACGCAGTATTTT.

The V gene is TRBV7-3, the J gene TRBJ1-1; D gene uncertain. V was pared by 1 base and J by 1 base, with 10 bases between. The CDR3 runs 15 residues. Germline V lookup: CDR1 SGHTA, CDR2 FQGTGA. Here the CDR3 reads CASSLSSEQNTEAFF. CDR3 in DNA: TGTGCCAGCAGCTTAAGTTCGGAGCAGAACACTGAAGCTTTCTTT.

V usage is TRBV10-1 and J usage is TRBJ2-1; a possible D gene is TRBD1 (6 bases). V gave up 8 bases and J gave up 3 bases, with 17 bases separating them. The CDR3 runs to 15 residues. Looked up from germline, CDR1 is WNHNN and CDR2 is SYGVQD (reference sequence). Written as DNA, the CDR3 is TGCGCCAGCGGGGGCGAAACAACAATCTACAATGAGCAGTTCTTC. Amino acid sequence: CASGGETTIYNEQFF.

The genes are TRBV5-5 and TRBJ2-7; tentative D call: TRBD1 (5 bases). The CDR3 is 16 amino acids. CDR1 and CDR2 (germline): SGHKS, YYEKEE (reference sequence). Trimming removed 3 bases from V and 0 bases from J, with 16 bases in between. CDR3 residues: CASSSQGQGRSYEQYF. In nucleotides, the CDR3 is TGTGCCAGCAGCTCGCAAGGGCAGGGCCGCTCCTACGAGCAGTACTTC.

CDR3 in DNA: TGTGCCAGTAGTTTCGGGGTTGGTGGAGAGACCCAGTACTTC. It codes for CASSFGVGGETQYF. The chain uses TRBV19 and TRBJ2-5, with D possibly matching TRBD2 (5 bases). V lost 5 bases and J 4 bases, leaving 14 bases between the germline ends. Looked up from germline, CDR1 is LNHDA and CDR2 is SQIVND (reference sequence). The CDR3 is 14 amino acids.

This rearrangement joins TRBV19 to TRBJ2-7; 7 positions match TRBD1. Germline assignment: CDR1 LNHDA and CDR2 SQIVND (reference sequence). Losses at the gene ends were 5 bases for V and 7 bases for J; bases not matched to a gene: 8. The CDR3 sequence is 13 residues long. The CDR3 is CASSSHRGAEQYF. The CDR3 nucleotides are TGTGCCAGTAGTTCCCACAGGGGTGCTGAGCAGTACTTC.

For the CDR3, the DNA is TGTGCCAGCTCACCAGGGGCAGCAGCTTTCTTT. This codes for CASSPGAAAFF. The chain couples TRBV18 to TRBJ1-1; D is possibly TRBD1 (5 bases). Germline CDR1 is KGHSH and CDR2 is LQKENI. The CDR3 runs 11 residues. The V end was cut by 2 bases, the J end by 10 bases, with 8 bases between.

This clone was seen only a few times. V usage is TRBV5-5 and J usage is TRBJ2-5; a weak D match, TRBD2 (6 bases). This CDR3 has 15 residues. Trimming removed 1 base from V and 1 base from J, with 11 bases in between. Germline V gene lookup returns CDR1 SGHKS and CDR2 YYEKEE (reference sequence). The CDR3 here is CASSLWRASQETQYF. The DNA of the CDR3 is TGTGCCAGCAGCTTGTGGAGGGCCAGCCAAGAGACCCAGTACTTC.

V and J are TRBV19 and TRBJ1-5; D might be TRBD1 (5 bases). Germline assignment: CDR1 LNHDA and CDR2 SQIVND (reference sequence). The CDR3 is 14 residues long. Trimming removed 8 bases from V and 7 bases from J, with 18 bases in between. This chain's CDR3 is CASDQGFGSQPQHF. As DNA, the CDR3 is TGTGCCAGTGATCAGGGTTTTGGCTCGCAGCCCCAGCATTTT.

V gene TRBV12-3 or TRBV12-4 combines with J gene TRBJ1-6; D gene ambiguous. This CDR3 region has 13 residues. The V gene lost 0 bases and the J gene lost 7 bases, with 4 bases spanning the gap. The CDR3: CASSLAANSPLHF. In nucleotides, the CDR3 is TGTGCCAGCAGTTTAGCTGCCAATTCACCCCTCCACTTT.

The rearrangement uses TRBV5-4 and TRBJ1-4, with no clear D. V shed 0 bases and J shed 4 bases, with 10 bases lying between them. From germline, CDR1 is SGHNT and CDR2 YYREEE (reference sequence). The CDR3 sequence is 15 residues long. The CDR3 spells CASSLATGNNEKLFF. In DNA form, the CDR3 reads TGTGCCAGCAGCTTGGCCACGGGAAATAATGAAAAACTGTTTTTT.

This clone was observed a single time. The chain carries TRBV10-1 and TRBJ2-2; either TRBD1 or TRBD2 may supply D (5 bases each). V was cut by 2 bases and J by 5 bases, with 12 bases left in between. Germline V lookup: CDR1 WNHNN, CDR2 SYGVQD (reference sequence). This CDR3 is 15 amino acids long. The CDR3 sequence is CASSETWDGTGELFF. The CDR3, as DNA: TGCGCCAGCAGTGAGACCTGGGACGGTACCGGGGAGCTGTTTTTT.

The gene calls are TRBV18 and TRBJ1-2; maybe TRBD1 (5 bases). V lost 4 bases to trimming and J lost 1 base, with 16 bases between them. The germline V gene encodes CDR1 KGHSH and CDR2 LQKENI. This CDR3 region has 16 residues. The CDR3 nucleotides are TGTGCCAGCTCACTGTACGACAGACCCTTTAACTATGGCTACACCTTC. Encoded protein: CASSLYDRPFNYGYTF.

The chain carries TRBV7-2 and TRBJ2-1; D possibly corresponds to TRBD1 (6 bases). Trimming left V 1 base short and J 5 bases short, with 9 bases between. CDR3 length: 14 residues. CDR1 is SGHTA, CDR2 FQGNSA, per germline. CDR3 amino acids: CASSLDRANNEQFF. The CDR3 coding sequence is TGTGCCAGCAGCTTAGACAGGGCGAACAATGAGCAGTTCTTC.

This chain connects TRBV10-3 to TRBJ2-3; 13 positions agree with TRBD2. This CDR3 has 14 amino acids. The V gene end was trimmed by 11 bases and the J gene end by 6 bases; junction bases not matched to a gene: 8. Germline V gene data show CDR1 as ENHRY and CDR2 as SYGVKD. DNA of the CDR3: TGTGCCTCTACTAGCGGGGGGGCGGCGGATACGCAGTATTTT. It codes for CASTSGGAADTQYF.

The CDR3 bases are TGTGCCAGCAGTTATGGGACAGGGGGCCAAAAACTGTTTTTT. Its protein is CASSYGTGGQKLFF. The chain recombines TRBV6-5 with TRBJ1-4; TRBD1 matches 12 bases. After removal of 3 bases from V and 9 bases from J, the junction contained 2 bases not matched to a gene. This CDR3 comprises 14 residues. Germline values: CDR1 MNHEY, CDR2 SVGAGI.

The chain is built from TRBV9 and TRBJ1-6; D remains unclear. The CDR3 runs 14 residues. Germline lookup yields CDR1 SGDLS and CDR2 YYNGEE. V lost 0 bases, J lost 9 bases, and 10 bases lay in between. The CDR3 DNA reads as TGTGCCAGCAGCGTAGTCCCCCTTATTTCACCCCTCCACTTT. It is translated as CASSVVPLISPLHF. Based on the CDR3 plus reference TRBV9 and TRBJ1-6, the full variable domain is DSGVTQTPKHLITATGQRVTLRCSPRSGDLSVYWYQQSLDQGLQFLIQYYNGEERAKGNILERFSAQQFPDLHSELNLSSLELGDSALYFCASSVVPLISPLHFGNGTRLTVT.

The V call is TRBV5-6, the J call TRBJ1-4, with 7 positions matching TRBD1. Trimming cost V 2 bases and J 7 bases; bases outside gene matches: 5. The CDR3 covers 14 residues. Looked up from germline, CDR1 is SGHDT and CDR2 is YYEEEE. This CDR3 reads CASSFRGLSEKLFF. Written as DNA, the CDR3 is TGTGCCAGCAGCTTCAGGGGGTTAAGTGAAAAACTGTTTTTT.

The chain is built from TRBV24-1 and TRBJ2-5, with 10 bases identical to TRBD2. The CDR3 length is 17 residues. J lost 2 bases, V lost 3 bases, and 8 bases had no gene match. Germline V gene lookup returns CDR1 KGHDR and CDR2 SFDVKD. The CDR3 reads CATSDHPGLALQETQYF. CDR3 DNA sequence: TGTGCCACCAGTGATCATCCGGGACTAGCGCTGCAAGAGACCCAGTACTTC.

This clone was detected only once. V and J are TRBV27 and TRBJ1-2, with D possibly matching TRBD1 (6 bases). There are 12 residues in the CDR3. Germline values: CDR1 MNHEY, CDR2 SMNVEV (reference sequence). V lost 9 bases and J 4 bases, leaving 12 bases between the germline ends. DNA for the CDR3: TGTGCCAGTGCCACAGGGTCCTATGGCTACACCTTC. Its translation: CASATGSYGYTF.

This clone has only one observation. This chain uses TRBV12-5 with TRBJ2-5, with 11 bases lining up with TRBD2. The length of the CDR3 is 15 residues. The ends lost 6 bases at V and 1 base at J; junction bases unmatched: 4. Germline values: CDR1 LGHNT, CDR2 FRNRAP. This CDR3 reads CASGPGLAVQETQYF. The CDR3 DNA follows: TGTGCTAGTGGACCGGGACTAGCGGTCCAAGAGACCCAGTACTTC. The variable domain in full, completed from reference TRBV12-5 and TRBJ2-5, reads DARVTQTPRHKVTEMGQEVTMRCQPILGHNTVFWYRQTMMQGLELLAYFRNRAPLDDSGMPKDRFSAEMPDATLATLKIQPSEPRDSAVYFCASGPGLAVQETQYFGPGTRLLVL.

The CDR3 DNA sequence: TGCGCCAGCAGGCGGGACAGGGATGAAAAACTGTTTTTT. Encoded protein: CASRRDRDEKLFF. V is TRBV10-2 and J is TRBJ1-4, with 9 positions matching TRBD1. V dropped 6 bases and J dropped 6; count of bases not matched to a gene: 2. This CDR3 has 13 residues. Germline CDR1 reads WSHSY; CDR2 reads SAAADI.

The rearrangement joins TRBV7-3 to TRBJ2-1, with D possibly TRBD2 on 5 matching bases. Germline loops: CDR1 SGHTA, CDR2 FQGTGA. Trimming took off 1 base at V and 6 bases at J, with 7 bases between the two ends. The CDR3 consists of 13 residues. The CDR3 bases are TGTGCCAGCAGCTTAAAGCTAGCCAATGAGCAGTTCTTC. This sequence encodes CASSLKLANEQFF.

This chain connects TRBV2 to TRBJ2-2; TRBD1 matches 9 bases. Losses at the gene ends were 1 base for V and 6 bases for J; bases not matched to a gene: 9. The CDR3 runs 17 residues. From germline, CDR1 is SNHLY and CDR2 FYNNEI. This CDR3 reads CASSEDRGRKWPGELFF. The DNA for the CDR3 is TGTGCCAGCAGTGAAGACAGGGGGCGCAAGTGGCCCGGGGAGCTGTTTTTT.